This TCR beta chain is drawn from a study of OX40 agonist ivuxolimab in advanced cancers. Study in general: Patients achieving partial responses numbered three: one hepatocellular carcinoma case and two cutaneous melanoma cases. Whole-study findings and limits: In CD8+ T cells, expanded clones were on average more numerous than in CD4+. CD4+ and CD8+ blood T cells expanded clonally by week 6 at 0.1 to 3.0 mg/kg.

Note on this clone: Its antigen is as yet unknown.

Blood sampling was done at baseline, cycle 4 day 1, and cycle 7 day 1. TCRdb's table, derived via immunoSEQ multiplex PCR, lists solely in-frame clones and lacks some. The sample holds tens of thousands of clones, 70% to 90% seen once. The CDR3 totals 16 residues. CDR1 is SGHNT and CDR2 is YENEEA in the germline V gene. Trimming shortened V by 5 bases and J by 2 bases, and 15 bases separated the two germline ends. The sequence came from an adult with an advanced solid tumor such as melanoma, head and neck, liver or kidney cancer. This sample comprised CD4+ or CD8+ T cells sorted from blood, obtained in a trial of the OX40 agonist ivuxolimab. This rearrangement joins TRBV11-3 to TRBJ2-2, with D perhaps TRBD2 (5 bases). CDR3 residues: CASSLKYPGNTGELFF. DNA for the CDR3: TGTGCCAGCAGCCTCAAGTACCCGGGAAACACCGGGGAGCTGTTTTTT.